A selection of T cell receptor beta chains follows, all from one sample in a study of T-cell memory formation after mild COVID-19. TCRdb redid the calling of the 5' RACE reads with MiXCR, one entry per CDR3 protein. The sample lists roughly 280,000 distinct CDR3 sequences; roughly 8.2% were seen once. The material sequenced was PBMCs or a T cell subset sorted from them (not recorded which). Every receptor here comes from a young man who had mild COVID-19 (a few samples of this study predate the infection). Cell type and time point are not known. Each CDR3 is given with its conserved first and last residue. The order of the fields is clone size, V gene, J gene, CDR3 protein. Clone size, where shown, is once, few, many, or a class for clones that have expanded.

size: NA; V: TRBV20-1; J: TRBJ1-4; CDR3: CSALGRAGQKLFF
size: NA; V: TRBV7-2; J: TRBJ2-3; CDR3: CASSLWTSGEDTQYF
size: few; V: TRBV7-9; J: TRBJ2-3; CDR3: CASSLTRSTDTQYF
size: NA; V: TRBV20-1; J: TRBJ1-2; CDR3: CSGGDGYTF
size: NA; V: TRBV5-6; J: TRBJ2-1; CDR3: CASSLQTNVLTEQFF
size: many; V: TRBV20-1; J: TRBJ2-3; CDR3: CSARDGGGTDTQYF
size: many; V: TRBV7-9; J: TRBJ2-3; CDR3: CASSARAVSKADTQYF
size: NA; V: TRBV7-2; J: TRBJ1-2; CDR3: CASSLGTGVQYGYTF
size: many; V: TRBV6-6; J: TRBJ2-7; CDR3: CASSYSRGEQTYEQYF
size: many; V: TRBV4-1; J: TRBJ2-3; CDR3: CASSRIAGGADTQYF
size: few; V: TRBV5-5; J: TRBJ2-3; CDR3: CASSFVSGTGGWTQYF
size: many; V: TRBV18; J: TRBJ2-1; CDR3: CASSPPGAGQQFF
size: few; V: TRBV29-1; J: TRBJ1-2; CDR3: CSVRQNYGYTF
size: NA; V: TRBV4-3; J: TRBJ2-1; CDR3: CASSRVAGEVNEQFF
size: many; V: TRBV11-2; J: TRBJ1-6; CDR3: CASSLDRDNSPLHF
size: few; V: TRBV7-6; J: TRBJ2-1; CDR3: CASSLSWDNEQFF
size: few; V: TRBV5-1; J: TRBJ2-5; CDR3: CASSSQGQGETQYF
size: NA; V: TRBV5-1; J: TRBJ2-3; CDR3: CASSERRIGADTQYF
size: few; V: TRBV5-1; J: TRBJ1-1; CDR3: CASSPRALGGHTEAFF
size: few; V: TRBV13; J: TRBJ1-2; CDR3: CASSSLDRYYGYTF
size: NA; V: TRBV6-1; J: TRBJ2-5; CDR3: CASTRQGMGETQYF
size: few; V: TRBV19; J: TRBJ1-4; CDR3: CASTSFKEKLFF
size: NA; V: TRBV6-2/TRBV6-3; J: TRBJ2-3; CDR3: CASRYAHRGDTQYF
size: NA; V: TRBV7-8; J: TRBJ2-1; CDR3: CASSLRGRPYNEQFF
size: few; V: TRBV19; J: TRBJ1-5; CDR3: CASSIGAGPQHF
size: few; V: TRBV5-1; J: TRBJ2-2; CDR3: CASSFTLAGVNTGELFF
size: NA; V: TRBV15; J: TRBJ2-1; CDR3: CATSTKTGGARRGNEQFF
size: few; V: TRBV10-3; J: TRBJ2-3; CDR3: CAGGGRTDTQYF
size: few; V: TRBV7-3; J: TRBJ2-3; CDR3: CASSFYGAGIDTQYF
size: few; V: TRBV15; J: TRBJ2-6; CDR3: CATSRDLSGSNVLTF
size: many; V: TRBV5-6; J: TRBJ2-1; CDR3: CASSLVTTDNEQFF
size: few; V: TRBV4-3; J: TRBJ2-3; CDR3: CASSQLREFGTDTQYF
size: once; V: TRBV29-1; J: TRBJ2-3; CDR3: CSVDGGDTQYF
size: many; V: TRBV7-2; J: TRBJ2-7; CDR3: CASSLLPSGGYEQYF
size: NA; V: TRBV20-1; J: TRBJ2-3; CDR3: CSASDGVRGQYF
size: NA; V: TRBV5-1; J: TRBJ1-2; CDR3: CASGVTGDGYTF
size: few; V: TRBV6-5; J: TRBJ2-5; CDR3: CASSMSGHKGPQETQYF
size: NA; V: TRBV9; J: TRBJ2-3; CDR3: CASSVVTATDTQYF
size: few; V: TRBV7-2; J: TRBJ2-3; CDR3: CASSPSRDTQYF